This T cell receptor beta chain comes out of a study of long-term antiretroviral therapy in people with HIV. Broader study findings: Blood in the study was drawn between the mid-2000s and the late 2010s, possibly under older ART regimens, which may be less effective than current ones.

Assay version v3.0 of immunoSEQ was used, and it was run at survey level. Sequencing aimed to cover about 35,000-55,000 T-cell genomes per sample. TCRdb's table, derived via immunoSEQ multiplex PCR, lists solely in-frame clones and lacks some. The table lists tens of thousands of clones, less than 90% of them singletons. On this clone itself: What it recognizes is unknown.

The sequences come from unsorted PBMCs, collected 2 years after starting antiretroviral therapy. The clonotype was recovered from a man aged 50 or older with HIV.

The DNA of the CDR3 is TGTGCCTGGACTCCTCCGACTGGCCAGCCCCAGCATTTT. Translation: CAWTPPTGQPQHF. The V call is TRBV30, the J call TRBJ1-5, with unresolved D. The CDR3 covers 13 residues. Trimming took 4 bases from V and 7 from J, leaving 14 bases between them. In germline, CDR1 is GTSNPN, CDR2 SVGIG (reference sequence).